What follows are 27 T cell receptor beta chains derived from one specimen sequenced in a study of regulatory T cells in long-lasting Graves disease. Construction of the TCR beta libraries employed iRepertoire HTBI primers in conjunction with Arm-PCR of CDR3 regions. TCRdb re-called the multiplex PCR reads through MiXCR, storing one row per CDR3 protein. The data show about 290,000 distinct CDR3 sequences, with under 25% seen just once and more than 50% held by the top ten. The time point: persistent/refractory GD, antithyroid drugs over 5 years with positive TRAb. PBMCs provided the RNA from which the TCR library was made. The starting material was peripheral blood mononuclear cells (PBMCs), obtained when the disease was refractory, from a patient treated with antithyroid drugs. The receptor source for this set is a female donor with Graves disease.

Regarding this clonotype: Possible read error: a much larger clone is one base away. V is TRBV4-1 and J is TRBJ2-5; TRBD2 agrees at 12 bases. The CDR3 is 15 residues long. Germline values: CDR1 MGHRA, CDR2 YSYEKL. This CDR3 is CTSSLPGLAGETQYF. CDR3 nucleotide sequence: TGCACCAGCAGCCTCCCGGGACTAGCGGGAGAGACCCAGTACTTC.

This clonotype was recorded at least ten times. The V call is TRBV13, the J call TRBJ2-5, with 9 bases lining up with TRBD1. The trim removed 5 bases at V and 4 bases at J, leaving 2 bases unmatched. The CDR3 spans 13 residues. Germline V CDR1 and CDR2: PRHDT, FYEKMQ (reference sequence). CDR3 sequence reads: CASSQQGAETQYF. As DNA, the CDR3 is TGTGCCAGCAGCCAACAGGGGGCAGAGACCCAGTACTTC. The full variable domain, its missing parts supplied by reference TRBV13 and TRBJ2-5, is AAGVIQSPRHLIKEKRETATLKCYPIPRHDTVYWYQQGPGQDPQFLISFYEKMQSDKGSIPDRFSAQQFSDYHSELNMSSLELGDSALYFCASSQQGAETQYFGPGTRLLVL.

This clonotype was recorded a few times. The V gene is TRBV6-1, the J gene TRBJ2-5, with D maybe TRBD1 (5 bases). This CDR3 is 13 amino acids long. CDR1 is MNHNS and CDR2 is SASEGT in the germline V gene. V shed 5 bases and J shed 4 bases, with 11 bases lying between them. This CDR3 is CASSPRVRETQYF. CDR3 bases: TGTGCCAGCAGTCCCAGGGTTAGAGAGACCCAGTACTTC.

V is TRBV10-3 and J is TRBJ2-7; D may be TRBD1 (7 bases). CDR1 is ENHRY and CDR2 is SYGVKD in the germline V gene. This CDR3 contains 15 residues. Trimming took 3 bases from V and 6 from J, leaving 18 bases between them. CDR3 protein: CAISEGDSTEGEQYF. CDR3 nucleotide sequence: TGTGCCATCAGTGAAGGGGACAGCACGGAGGGCGAGCAGTACTTC.

Many counts were recorded for this clonotype. The chain couples TRBV28 to TRBJ2-7; D not certain. In germline, CDR1 is MDHEN, CDR2 SYDVKM. The CDR3 is made up of 12 amino acids. Deletions cut 5 bases from V and 5 bases from J, with 10 bases between. The CDR3 sequence: CASSTSTHEQYF. The CDR3 DNA is TGTGCCAGCAGTACCTCCACCCACGAGCAGTACTTC.

There are many counts of this clonotype. This chain links TRBV3-1 with TRBJ1-1; D possibly corresponds to TRBD1 (6 bases). Trimming stripped 0 bases from V and 5 bases from J, with 13 bases between. There are 15 residues in the CDR3. Germline assignment: CDR1 LGHDT and CDR2 YNNKEL (reference sequence). CDR3 region: CASSQEQGWETEAFF. CDR3 nucleotide sequence: TGTGCCAGCAGCCAAGAACAGGGATGGGAGACTGAAGCTTTCTTT.

The chain carries TRBV7-2 and TRBJ1-1, with a tentative D call TRBD1 (6 bases). The CDR3 has 14 residues. Germline V gene lookup returns CDR1 SGHTA and CDR2 FQGNSA. Deletions cut 5 bases from V and 8 bases from J, with 18 bases between. The CDR3 sequence: CASSPEGGSNEAFF. In nucleotides, the CDR3 is TGTGCCAGCAGCCCGGAGGGGGGCTCCAACGAAGCTTTCTTT.

The chain links TRBV5-1 to TRBJ2-7; D is uncertain. This CDR3 region has 13 residues. Trimming removed 1 base at V and 2 bases at J, with 7 bases between. Germline V gene sequence: CDR1 SGHRS, CDR2 YFSETQ. CDR3 region: CASSLYGTYEQYF. CDR3 sequence (DNA): TGCGCCAGCAGCTTGTACGGTACCTACGAGCAGTACTTC.

Concerning this clonotype: Possible read error: a much larger clone is one base away. V is TRBV11-2 and J is TRBJ2-7; D is possibly TRBD2 (5 bases). V dropped 8 bases and J dropped 3 bases, with 17 bases sitting between them. The CDR3 consists of 14 residues. Germline V CDR1 and CDR2: SGHAT, FQNNGV. CDR3 coding DNA: TGTGCCAGCGGAGCAACGCGGGTTCACTACGAGCAGTACTTC. This gives the protein CASGATRVHYEQYF.

The V and J genes are TRBV28 and TRBJ1-6; D remains ambiguous. The ends were cut back, 3 bases at V and 9 bases at J, with 18 bases in the middle. Germline-derived CDR1 and CDR2 are MDHEN and SYDVKM. The CDR3 runs to 16 residues. The CDR3 DNA reads as TGTGCCAGCAGTTTTCCCTACGGTTCGGACGGTTCACCCCTCCACTTT. It yields the protein CASSFPYGSDGSPLHF. Combining the CDR3 with reference TRBV28 and TRBJ1-6 gives the whole variable domain DVKVTQSSRYLVKRTGEKVFLECVQDMDHENMFWYRQDPGLGLRLIYFSYDVKMKEKGDIPEGYSVSREKKERFSLILESASTNQTSMYLCASSFPYGSDGSPLHFGNGTRLTVT.

This clonotype was seen a handful of times. This chain joins TRBV11-2 and TRBJ2-7; D gene ambiguous. V was cut by 5 bases and J by 0 bases, with 11 bases left in between. In germline, CDR1 is SGHAT, CDR2 FQNNGV. The CDR3 covers 14 residues. CDR3 region: CASSPPVYSYEQYF. CDR3 coding DNA: TGTGCCAGCAGCCCTCCTGTATACTCCTACGAGCAGTACTTC.

Only a few counts were recorded for this clonotype. The chain is built from TRBV2 and TRBJ2-7, with 7 bases matching TRBD2. Germline lookup yields CDR1 SNHLY and CDR2 FYNNEI. The V gene end was trimmed by 6 bases and the J gene end by 6 bases; junction bases not matched to a gene: 8. There are 13 residues in the CDR3. The CDR3 DNA reads as TGTGCCAGCAGCGAGGGACGCGGGGGCGAGCAGTACTTC. Translated, it gives CASSEGRGGEQYF.

This clonotype was seen repeatedly, ten times or more. The genes are TRBV28 and TRBJ1-1, with D perhaps matching TRBD1 (6 bases). Trimming removed 7 bases from V and 4 bases from J, with 10 bases in between. The CDR3 is 12 amino acids. Germline V lookup: CDR1 MDHEN, CDR2 SYDVKM. CDR3 bases: TGTGCCAGCATACCCAGGGGCACTGAAGCTTTCTTT. It is translated as CASIPRGTEAFF.

This clonotype was counted only a few times. This chain joins TRBV11-2 and TRBJ2-2; 8 bases align to TRBD2. The CDR3 has 16 residues. Germline values: CDR1 SGHAT, CDR2 FQNNGV. V lost 5 bases, J lost 1 base, and 6 bases stayed unmatched. The CDR3 here is CASSPLAGGNTGELFF. CDR3 DNA sequence: TGTGCCAGCAGCCCCCTGGCGGGAGGGAACACCGGGGAGCTGTTTTTT.

This clonotype was recorded many times. The chain has TRBV28 and TRBJ1-4; 8 positions agree with TRBD1. The CDR3 is made up of 15 amino acids. Germline V gene sequence: CDR1 MDHEN, CDR2 SYDVKM. With V trimmed by 6 bases and J by 8 bases, 11 bases remained unmatched. CDR3 sequence reads: CASSHRDRLGEKLFF. Here the CDR3 DNA reads TGTGCCAGCAGCCACCGGGACAGGTTGGGCGAAAAACTGTTTTTT.

A remark on this clonotype: Possible read error: a much larger clone is one base away. Because the CDR3 is missing its conserved closing phenylalanine or tryptophan, this is likely a read error. V gene TRBV28 combines with J gene TRBJ2-7; D is ambiguous. The CDR3 totals 17 residues. The V and J ends lost 3 bases and 3 bases respectively, with 21 bases between them. Germline CDR1 is MDHEN and CDR2 is SYDVKM. In nucleotides, the CDR3 is TGTGCCAGCAGTTTTTTAGTGACAACGGATTTAAACTACGAGCAGTACCTC. Amino acids: CASSFLVTTDLNYEQYL.

V usage is TRBV5-1 and J usage is TRBJ2-7; TRBD2 matches 7 bases. V lost 4 bases and J lost 3; bases outside the gene matches: 7. This CDR3 region has 14 residues. CDR1 and CDR2 from the germline V gene are SGHRS and YFSETQ. CDR3 protein: CASSIRAGNYEQYF. As DNA, the CDR3 is TGCGCCAGCAGCATAAGAGCGGGAAACTACGAGCAGTACTTC. Supplemented by reference TRBV5-1 and TRBJ2-7, the full variable domain reads KAGVTQTPRYLIKTRGQQVTLSCSPISGHRSVSWYQQTPGQGLQFLFEYFSETQRNKGNFPGRFSGRQFSNSRSEMNVSTLELGDSALYLCASSIRAGNYEQYFGPGTRLTVT.

Points on this clonotype: An end of the junction does not agree with germline; a read error may underlie this. The V gene is TRBV4-2, the J gene TRBJ1-5; D not certain. The length of the CDR3 is 13 residues. The germline CDR1 and CDR2 sequences are LGHNA and YNFKEQ. Here the CDR3 DNA reads TGTGCCAACAGCCAAGTATCATCATGGCCCCAGCATTTT. It encodes CANSQVSSWPQHF.

This clonotype was recorded many times. The chain couples TRBV28 to TRBJ2-2; D is possibly TRBD1 or TRBD2 (5 bases each). The CDR3 has 13 residues. Trimming took 1 base from V and 7 from J, leaving 7 bases between them. From germline, CDR1 is MDHEN and CDR2 SYDVKM. The CDR3 region has the DNA TGTGCCAGCAGTTTATTGGGGGTCGGGGAGCTGTTTTTT. Protein product: CASSLLGVGELFF.

The gene calls are TRBV20-1 and TRBJ2-7; D might be TRBD1 (5 bases). Germline CDR1 DFQATT, CDR2 SNEGSKA (reference sequence). The length of the CDR3 is 14 residues. The V and J ends lost 4 bases and 0 bases respectively, with 13 bases between them. CDR3 in DNA: TGCAGTGCTAACCCCAGGGTGCCCTCCTACGAGCAGTACTTC. Translation: CSANPRVPSYEQYF.

The rearrangement joins TRBV19 to TRBJ1-5; D not certain. This CDR3 spans 13 amino acids. The germline V gene encodes CDR1 LNHDA and CDR2 SQIVND (reference sequence). Trimming took off 7 bases at V and 5 bases at J, with 12 bases between the two ends. The CDR3 DNA is TGTGCCAGTACCCCAACCCATGATCAGCCCCAGCATTTT. As protein: CASTPTHDQPQHF.

There are many counts of this clonotype. This sequence joins TRBV2 and TRBJ1-6, with 7 nucleotides matching TRBD1. This CDR3 spans 14 amino acids. Germline CDR1 reads SNHLY; CDR2 reads FYNNEI. V was clipped by 5 bases and J by 7 bases; unmatched bases: 5. CDR3 sequence reads: CASSTTGRNSPLHF. The CDR3 DNA follows: TGTGCCAGCAGTACGACAGGGCGGAATTCACCCCTCCACTTT.

In its sample, this clonotype was seen once. Possible read error: a much larger clone is one base away. J is TRBJ2-2 and V is TRBV28, with a weak D call TRBD1 (6 bases). The V and J ends lost 3 bases and 1 base respectively, with 12 bases between them. CDR1 and CDR2 (germline): MDHEN, SYDVKM. The CDR3 sequence is 16 residues long. As DNA, the CDR3 is TGTGCCAGCAGTTTCCCGTACAGGGTGAACACCGGGGAGCTGTTTTTT. Protein sequence: CASSFPYRVNTGELFF.

This clonotype has more than one count but fewer than ten. The V call is TRBV6-4, the J call TRBJ1-1, with D unresolved. V was trimmed by 8 bases and J by 0 bases, leaving 13 bases between them. The CDR3 runs 14 residues. Per germline, CDR1 MRHNA and CDR2 SNTAGT. Written as DNA, the CDR3 is TGTGCCAGCGGATCGGGGATAATGAACACTGAAGCTTTCTTT. Protein product: CASGSGIMNTEAFF.

This clonotype has ten or more counts. V is TRBV12-3 or TRBV12-4 and J is TRBJ2-5; perhaps TRBD2 as D (5 bases). Trimming left V 5 bases short and J 0 bases short, with 10 bases between. CDR3 size: 14 residues. The CDR3 nucleotides are TGTGCCAGCAGTCCTTGGGAGTACCAAGAGACCCAGTACTTC. Translation: CASSPWEYQETQYF.

The rearrangement links TRBV4-1 to TRBJ2-5, with TRBD1 identical over 8 bases. The CDR3 runs 15 residues. V was pared by 1 base and J by 7 bases, with 8 bases of the junction left unmatched. Per germline, CDR1 MGHRA and CDR2 YSYEKL. The CDR3 coding sequence is TGCGCCAGCAGCCAAGGTCAGGGGGCTGGGGGGACCCAGTACTTC. This gives the protein CASSQGQGAGGTQYF.

The chain recombines TRBV5-5 with TRBJ1-4, with D unresolved. CDR1 is SGHKS, CDR2 YYEKEE, per germline (reference sequence). The CDR3 consists of 15 residues. V shed 1 base and J shed 5 bases, with 12 bases lying between them. CDR3 amino acids: CASSLPGGLNEKLFF. CDR3 nucleotide sequence: TGTGCCAGCAGCTTGCCTGGAGGGTTAAATGAAAAACTGTTTTTT.